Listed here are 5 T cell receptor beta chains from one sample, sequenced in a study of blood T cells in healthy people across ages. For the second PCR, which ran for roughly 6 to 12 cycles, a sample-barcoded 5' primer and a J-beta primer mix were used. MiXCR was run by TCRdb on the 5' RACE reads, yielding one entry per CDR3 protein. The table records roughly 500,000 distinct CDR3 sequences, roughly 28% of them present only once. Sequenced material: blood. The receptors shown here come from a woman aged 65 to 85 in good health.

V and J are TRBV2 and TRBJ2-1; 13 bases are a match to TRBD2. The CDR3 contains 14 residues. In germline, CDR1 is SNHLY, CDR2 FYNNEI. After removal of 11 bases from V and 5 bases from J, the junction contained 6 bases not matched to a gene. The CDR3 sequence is CASSGTSGDNEQFF. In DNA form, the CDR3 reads TGTGCCTCGAGCGGGACTAGCGGGGACAATGAGCAGTTCTTC.

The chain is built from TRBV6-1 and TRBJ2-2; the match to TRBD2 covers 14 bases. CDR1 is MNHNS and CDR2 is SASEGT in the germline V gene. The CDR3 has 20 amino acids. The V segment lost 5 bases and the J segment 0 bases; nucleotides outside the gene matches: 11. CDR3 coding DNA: TGTGCCAGCAGTCCCCGACTAGCGGGAGGGCCAGGGGCGAACACCGGGGAGCTGTTTTTT. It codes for CASSPRLAGGPGANTGELFF.

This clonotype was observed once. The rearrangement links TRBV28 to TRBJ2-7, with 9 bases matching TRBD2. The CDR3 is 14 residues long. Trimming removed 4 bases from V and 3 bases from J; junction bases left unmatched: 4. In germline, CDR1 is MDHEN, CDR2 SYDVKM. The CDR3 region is CASSSRLAVYEQYF. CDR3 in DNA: TGTGCCAGCAGTTCGCGACTAGCGGTCTACGAGCAGTACTTC. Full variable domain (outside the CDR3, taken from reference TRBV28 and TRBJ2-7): DVKVTQSSRYLVKRTGEKVFLECVQDMDHENMFWYRQDPGLGLRLIYFSYDVKMKEKGDIPEGYSVSREKKERFSLILESASTNQTSMYLCASSSRLAVYEQYFGPGTRLTVT.

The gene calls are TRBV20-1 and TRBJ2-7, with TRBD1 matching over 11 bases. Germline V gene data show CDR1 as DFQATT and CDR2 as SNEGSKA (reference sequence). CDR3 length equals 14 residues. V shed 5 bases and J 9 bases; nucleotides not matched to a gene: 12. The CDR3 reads CSAARDRGYEGQYF. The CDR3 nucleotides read TGCAGTGCTGCCCGGGACAGGGGGTACGAGGGGCAGTACTTC.

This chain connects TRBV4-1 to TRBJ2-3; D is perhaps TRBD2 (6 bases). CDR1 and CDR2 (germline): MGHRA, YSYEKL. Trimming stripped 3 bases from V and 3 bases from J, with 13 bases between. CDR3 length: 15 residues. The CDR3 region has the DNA TGCGCCAGCAGCCAGGAGGGGATGGGGACAGATACGCAGTATTTT. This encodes CASSQEGMGTDTQYF.